This T cell receptor beta chain derives from a study of blood T cell repertoires in COVID-19. Study overall: COVID-19 samples collected from the United States, Italy and Spain covered acute and convalescent phases. PBMCs, B-cell-depleted T cells, or T cells were the source of the cDNA or gDNA that made up the material.

Methods used by the authors: Using reference gene primer amplification, nucleated cell counts were estimated. Repertoires were generated with immunoSEQ multiplex PCR, while TCRdb's copy carries only in-frame clones and drops some. V and J calls and clone size come straight from that table; D and trimming were deduced from the DNA. The table records about 40,000 clones, about 87% of them present only once. This CDR3 is 14 amino acids long. Trimming removed 3 bases from V and 0 bases from J, with 8 bases in between. The germline V gene encodes CDR1 KGHSH and CDR2 LQKENI. The sequenced material came from peripheral blood. The sequence was collected from a woman between 65 and 79 years old with acute or convalescent COVID-19. The chain joins TRBV18 to TRBJ1-2; D remains ambiguous. The CDR3: CASSPEGANYGYTF. In DNA form, the CDR3 reads TGTGCCAGCTCACCGGAGGGAGCTAACTATGGCTACACCTTC.